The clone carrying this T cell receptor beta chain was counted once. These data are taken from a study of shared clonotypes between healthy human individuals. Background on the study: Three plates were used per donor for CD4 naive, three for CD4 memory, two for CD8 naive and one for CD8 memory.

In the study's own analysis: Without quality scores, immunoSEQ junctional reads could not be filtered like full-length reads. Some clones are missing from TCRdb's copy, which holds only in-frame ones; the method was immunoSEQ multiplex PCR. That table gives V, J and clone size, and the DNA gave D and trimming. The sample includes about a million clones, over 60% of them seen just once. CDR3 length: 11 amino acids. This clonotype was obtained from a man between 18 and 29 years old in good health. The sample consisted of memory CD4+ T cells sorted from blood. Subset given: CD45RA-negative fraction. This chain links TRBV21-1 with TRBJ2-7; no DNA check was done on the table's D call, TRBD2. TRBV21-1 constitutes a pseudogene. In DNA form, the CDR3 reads TGTGCCAGCAGCAGAGTTTACGAGCAGTACTTC. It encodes CASSRVYEQYF.